These T cell receptor beta chains were read from a single sample in a study of shared clonotypes between healthy human individuals. Clones were sequenced by immunoSEQ multiplex PCR, and TCRdb holds only the in-frame ones, with some missing. The sample includes about 2 million clones, about 95% of them seen just once. The specimen sequenced was naive CD8+ T cells sorted from blood. The source is a man younger than 35 in good health. Each CDR3 is given with its conserved first and last residue. A D gene is named only where the DNA matches it firmly. Clone size appears in some rows only: once, few, many, or a class for an expanded clone.

DNA	CDR3	D	J	V	size
TGTGCCAGCAGCGTAGCCGGGACAGCTGAAGCTTTCTTT	CASSVAGTAEAFF	TRBD1	TRBJ1-1	TRBV9	.
TGTGCCAGCCACTCCGGTGGGGCCAACGTCCTGACTTTC	CASHSGGANVLTF	.	TRBJ2-6	TRBV7-9	.
TGCGCCAGCAGCCAAGTTGCCCCCCCTCGGCACGGGCTGTTTTTT	CASSQVAPPRHGLFF	.	TRBJ2-2	TRBV4-3	.
TGTGCCAGCGGGATCAGGGGGCACGTAGATACGCAGTATTTT	CASGIRGHVDTQYF	TRBD1	TRBJ2-3	TRBV27	.
TGTGCCAGCAGCGTAGCTCAGGCAGGGGGCGCGGGAAGGGCCGGGGAGCTGTTTTTT	CASSVAQAGGAGRAGELFF	TRBD1	TRBJ2-2	TRBV9	.
TGTGCCAGTAACCTCATAGGGACAGCCGGACAAGCTTTCTTT	CASNLIGTAGQAFF	TRBD1	TRBJ1-1	TRBV19	.
TGCGCCAGCAGCCAAGGGACAGGATATGGCTACACCTTC	CASSQGTGYGYTF	TRBD1	TRBJ1-2	TRBV4-1	once
TGTGCCAGCAGCCAACTAGCGGCTAGCTCCTACAATGAGCAGTTCTTC	CASSQLAASSYNEQFF	TRBD2	TRBJ2-1	TRBV11-2	once
TGTGCCAGCACGGGAGTTACTTTGAACACTGAAGCTTTCTTT	CASTGVTLNTEAFF	.	TRBJ1-1	TRBV6-6	.
TGTGCCAGCAGTTTATTGGCGGGGGGGCATAATGAGCAGTTCTTC	CASSLLAGGHNEQFF	TRBD2	TRBJ2-1	TRBV28	.
TGTGCCAGCAGCTTAGTAACAGGGGTTGTGGAGACCCAGTACTTC	CASSLVTGVVETQYF	TRBD1	TRBJ2-5	TRBV7-9	.
TGTGCCAGCAGTAGAAGCCGAGGGAACACTGAAGCTTTCTTT	CASSRSRGNTEAFF	.	TRBJ1-1	TRBV25-1	once
TGTGCCATCAGTACAGGGGATGGCACTGAAGCTTTCTTT	CAISTGDGTEAFF	TRBD1	TRBJ1-1	TRBV10-3	.
TGTGCCAGCAGCGAGGGATTTGGGTACTCCCTCTATGGCTACACCTTC	CASSEGFGYSLYGYTF	.	TRBJ1-2	TRBV9	.
TGTGCCAGCAGGTTAAACTGGGGCTACACTGAAGCTTTCTTT	CASRLNWGYTEAFF	.	TRBJ1-1	TRBV7-9	.
TGCGCCAGCAGCCAACCCCCGACAGGGGGCTTTTACTACGAGCAGTACTTC	CASSQPPTGGFYYEQYF	TRBD1	TRBJ2-7	TRBV4-1	.
TGTGCCAGTAGTACTCAACACAGGGGCGAGCAGTACTTC	CASSTQHRGEQYF	TRBD1	TRBJ2-7	TRBV19	.
TGTGCCAGCAGTCGAAGACCGGGACAGGGGACCTACGAGCAGTACTTC	CASSRRPGQGTYEQYF	TRBD1	TRBJ2-7	TRBV27	.
TGTGCCAGCAGCTTCGCACGAGCCTACGAGCAGTACTTC	CASSFARAYEQYF	.	TRBJ2-7	TRBV7-2	.
TGCGCCAGCAGCCAAGATCTGAGGGGGAGCTCCTACGAGCAGTACTTC	CASSQDLRGSSYEQYF	.	TRBJ2-7	TRBV4-1	.
TGTGCCAGCTCAACCCGGGACTTTAATGAAAAACTGTTTTTT	CASSTRDFNEKLFF	.	TRBJ1-4	TRBV18	.
TGTGCCAGCAGCTTAGTGTTAAACACTGAAGCTTTCTTT	CASSLVLNTEAFF	.	TRBJ1-1	TRBV7-6	.
TGTGCCAGCAGTGAAAGGGCAGTCGGTCAGGTTAATGAAAAACTGTTTTTT	CASSERAVGQVNEKLFF	.	TRBJ1-4	TRBV2	once
TGTGCCAGCTCATCGACAGGCTCTATCCTCCAAGAGACCCAGTACTTC	CASSSTGSILQETQYF	.	TRBJ2-5	TRBV18	.
TGCGCCAGCAGTCAATCAGGGAGGGAGACTGAAAAACTGTTTTTT	CASSQSGRETEKLFF	.	TRBJ1-4	TRBV23-1	.
TGTGCCAGCCGTCTCAGCCCAGGCGATGAAAAACTGTTTTTT	CASRLSPGDEKLFF	.	TRBJ1-4	TRBV2	.
TGTGCCAGCAGCTTAGATATACCGGGACAGGGCACCTACGAGCAGTACTTC	CASSLDIPGQGTYEQYF	TRBD1	TRBJ2-7	TRBV11-2	.